This TCR beta chain was obtained from a study of cytomegalovirus exposure and HLA in healthy donors. Notes on the study in general: TCR beta V- and J-gene trimming, according to a later analysis, was linked to a missense DCLRE1C variant.

The length of the CDR3 is 12 residues. CDR1 and CDR2 from the germline V gene are SNHLY and FYNNEI. As for this clone: What it binds is unknown. Its ends do not fully match the called genes, so a read error is possible.

PCR amplification relied on 60 Vbeta primers (plus 13 Jbeta primers). TCRdb's table, derived via immunoSEQ multiplex PCR, lists solely in-frame clones and lacks some. Of some 170,000 clones in the sample, around 79% are singletons; the top ten hold 4.3%. The receptor was isolated from a man aged 35 to 55 in good health and CMV-seronegative. This chain links TRBV2 with TRBJ2-6, with TRBD1 as a possible D gene (6 bases). The sample was PBMCs. The DNA for the CDR3 is TGTGCCAGCAGTGAAGTCGGCAGGGGTTTGGCTTTC. Translation: CASSEVGRGLAF.